The text below deals with one TCR beta chain. The antigen is not known. The sample originates from a study of cytomegalovirus exposure and HLA in healthy donors. Sequencing was performed with immunoSEQ multiplex PCR; in TCRdb, only in-frame clones are kept and a portion is missing. The repertoire holds 100,000 to 150,000 clones, with around 90% as singletons. This CDR3 contains 14 residues. Germline lookup yields CDR1 PRHDT and CDR2 FYEKMQ (reference sequence). The V gene end was trimmed by 5 bases and the J gene end by 7 bases; junction bases not matched to a gene: 8. Study-wide points: Cytomegalovirus-associated status was assigned to about 160 TCR beta chains. Clusters of TCRs from the first cohort tended to co-occur in the roughly 120 validation repertoires (as a later analysis found).

The specimen was PBMCs. The TCR originated in a woman aged 18-29 years in good health and CMV-seronegative. V usage is TRBV13 and J usage is TRBJ2-3; 8 nucleotides line up with TRBD2. The CDR3 nucleotides read TGTGCCAGCAGCCAGGGACTAGGAATAAATACGCAGTATTTT. Translating it yields CASSQGLGINTQYF.